The 18 T cell receptor beta chains presented below share a single source sample, sequenced in a study of cytomegalovirus exposure and HLA in healthy donors. A multiplex PCR was run with 60 Vbeta primers and 13 Jbeta primers. Some clones are missing from TCRdb's copy, which holds only in-frame ones; the method was immunoSEQ multiplex PCR. The sample includes 150,000 to 200,000 clones, 75% to 80% of them seen just once. The sequenced sample consisted of PBMCs. These receptors originate from a woman aged 50 to 65 in good health and CMV-seropositive.

This sequence joins TRBV7-9 and TRBJ1-2; maybe TRBD1 (6 bases). Trimming took off 1 base at V and 14 bases at J, with 23 bases between the two ends. CDR1 is SEHNR and CDR2 is FQNEAQ in the germline V gene (reference sequence). The CDR3 consists of 15 residues. This CDR3 is CASSLVSGPGEGGTF. For the CDR3, the DNA is TGTGCCAGCAGCTTAGTCTCCGGCCCAGGGGAAGGGGGTACCTTC.

V usage is TRBV2 and J usage is TRBJ2-7; a weak D match, TRBD1 (5 bases). CDR3 size: 12 residues. CDR1 is SNHLY and CDR2 is FYNNEI in the germline V gene. The V and J ends lost 4 bases and 10 bases respectively, with 14 bases between them. CDR3 DNA: TGTGCCAGCAGTGGCGGCAGGGTCTTTCAGTACTTC. It yields the protein CASSGGRVFQYF.

V gene TRBV10-2 combines with J gene TRBJ2-2; weak D call: TRBD1 (6 bases). The CDR3 consists of 14 residues. Trimming took off 7 bases at V and 4 bases at J, with 13 bases between the two ends. CDR1 is WSHSY, CDR2 SAAADI, per germline. The DNA of the CDR3 is TGCGCCAGCATTGGGGGACACATCACCGGGGAGCTGTTTTTT. It yields the protein CASIGGHITGELFF.

The chain uses TRBV4-1 and TRBJ2-1, with 8 bases fitting TRBD2. Germline CDR1 MGHRA, CDR2 YSYEKL. The length of the CDR3 is 15 residues. J was trimmed by 6 bases and V by 0 bases; bases with no gene match: 4. CDR3: CASSQEGAGANEQFF. CDR3 sequence (DNA): TGCGCCAGCAGCCAAGAAGGAGCGGGAGCCAATGAGCAGTTCTTC.

J is TRBJ2-7 and V is TRBV9, with D tentatively TRBD1 (5 bases). Germline V gene data show CDR1 as SGDLS and CDR2 as YYNGEE. Trimming cost V 3 bases and J 4 bases, with 14 bases left between them. The CDR3 spans 14 residues. The CDR3 nucleotides are TGTGCCAGCAGCGAGGGGCGAGATCTGTACGAGCAGTACTTC. This gives the protein CASSEGRDLYEQYF.

The J gene is TRBJ1-6, the V gene TRBV5-6, with D possibly being TRBD1 (6 bases). Looked up from germline, CDR1 is SGHDT and CDR2 is YYEEEE. V was clipped by 2 bases and J by 5 bases, with 8 bases between them. The CDR3 has 14 amino acids. The CDR3 DNA is TGTGCCAGCAGCTTCGGACAGAATAATTCACCCCTCCACTTT. This codes for CASSFGQNNSPLHF.

In its sample, this clone was seen a few times. The V call is TRBV6-5, the J call TRBJ1-2; a weak D match, TRBD1 (5 bases). This CDR3 has 13 amino acids. The V gene lost 2 bases and the J gene lost 7 bases, with 11 bases spanning the gap. The V gene's germline CDR1 is MNHEY and CDR2 SVGAGI. Here the CDR3 DNA reads TGTGCCAGCAGTTACACAAGGGGCGCTGGCTACACCTTC. This translates into CASSYTRGAGYTF.

The rearrangement uses TRBV9 and TRBJ1-4; 7 bases agree with TRBD1. The trim removed 4 bases at V and 4 bases at J, leaving 7 bases unmatched. The CDR3 loop spans 15 amino acids. Germline V gene sequence: CDR1 SGDLS, CDR2 YYNGEE. The CDR3 sequence: CASSPRTGVNEKLFF. The CDR3 DNA is TGTGCCAGCAGCCCCCGGACAGGCGTTAATGAAAAACTGTTTTTT. Complete variable domain (other parts from reference TRBV9 and TRBJ1-4): DSGVTQTPKHLITATGQRVTLRCSPRSGDLSVYWYQQSLDQGLQFLIQYYNGEERAKGNILERFSAQQFPDLHSELNLSSLELGDSALYFCASSPRTGVNEKLFFGSGTQLSVL.

This clone appeared once. The J gene is TRBJ2-6, the V gene TRBV2; the D gene is possibly TRBD1 (5 bases). The CDR3 runs 18 residues. Germline-derived CDR1 and CDR2 are SNHLY and FYNNEI. V was cut by 5 bases and J by 0 bases, with 17 bases left in between. The CDR3 protein is CASSWPQGTRSGANVLTF. For the CDR3, the DNA is TGTGCCAGCAGTTGGCCTCAGGGTACCCGCTCTGGGGCCAACGTCCTGACTTTC.

J is TRBJ1-2 and V is TRBV29-1; 7 bases fit TRBD1. This CDR3 is built from 12 residues. V dropped 5 bases and J dropped 8; count of bases not matched to a gene: 8. The V gene's germline CDR1 is SQVTM and CDR2 ANQGSEA. Written as DNA, the CDR3 is TGCAGCGTTTTGACAGGGTTCGACGGCTACACCTTC. It codes for CSVLTGFDGYTF. Supplemented by reference TRBV29-1 and TRBJ1-2, the full variable domain reads SAVISQKPSRDICQRGTSLTIQCQVDSQVTMMFWYRQQPGQSLTLIATANQGSEATYESGFVIDKFPISRPNLTFSTLTVSNMSPEDSSIYLCSVLTGFDGYTFGSGTRLTVV.

The chain links TRBV29-1 to TRBJ1-1; tentatively, D is TRBD1 (6 bases). Trimming stripped 7 bases from V and 10 bases from J, with 16 bases between. The length of the CDR3 is 11 residues. Germline CDR1 reads SQVTM; CDR2 reads ANQGSEA. The DNA of the CDR3 is TGCAGCGCCTACACAGGGTCATCAGCTTTCTTT. This encodes CSAYTGSSAFF.

The chain combines TRBV28 with TRBJ1-4, with 7 positions matching TRBD1. V dropped 5 bases and J dropped 0; count of bases not matched to a gene: 3. This CDR3 has 15 residues. Germline-derived CDR1 and CDR2 are MDHEN and SYDVKM. CDR3 nucleotide sequence: TGTGCCAGCAGTACCGGGACAGCAACTAATGAAAAACTGTTTTTT. Its translation is CASSTGTATNEKLFF.

About this clone: Compared with germline, one end of the junction differs, possibly owing to a read error. CDR3 sequence: CASSSIAGGPQTQYF. DNA of the CDR3: TGTGCTAGCAGCTCTATAGCGGGGGGGCCTCAGACCCAGTACTTC. The V and J genes are TRBV7-7 and TRBJ2-5; 11 bases line up with TRBD2. This CDR3 has 15 residues. The germline gives CDR1 SSHAT, CDR2 FNYEAQ (reference sequence). Full variable domain (missing parts from reference TRBV7-7 and TRBJ2-5): GAGVSQSPRYKVTKRGQDVTLRCDPISSHATLYWYQQALGQGPEFLTYFNYEAQPDKSGLPSDRFSAERPEGSISTLTIQRTEQRDSAMYRCASSSIAGGPQTQYFGPGTRLLVL.

V is TRBV28 and J is TRBJ1-2; possibly TRBD1 for D (6 bases). Germline lookup yields CDR1 MDHEN and CDR2 SYDVKM. Trimming removed 2 bases from V and 7 bases from J, with 20 bases in between. This CDR3 region has 16 residues. The CDR3 sequence: CASSLLGGGNYGGYTF. The DNA of the CDR3 is TGTGCCAGCAGTTTACTAGGGGGTGGGAACTATGGTGGCTACACCTTC.

The chain uses TRBV30 and TRBJ1-2, with D perhaps matching TRBD1 (5 bases). Germline V CDR1 and CDR2: GTSNPN, SVGIG (reference sequence). Trimming removed 3 bases at V and 5 bases at J, with 16 bases between. This CDR3 has 14 residues. The CDR3, as DNA: TGTGCCTGGAGGGGAGGACATCAGGGTTATGGCTACACCTTC. Amino acids: CAWRGGHQGYGYTF. Using reference TRBV30 and TRBJ1-2 for the parts outside the CDR3, the full variable domain is SQTIHQWPATLVQPVGSPLSLECTVEGTSNPNLYWYRQAAGRGLQLLFYSVGIGQISSEVPQNLSASRPQDRQFILSSKKLLLSDSGFYLCAWRGGHQGYGYTFGSGTRLTVV.

The chain employs TRBV19 and TRBJ1-1, with 10 nucleotides matching TRBD1. CDR3 size: 15 residues. The germline gives CDR1 LNHDA, CDR2 SQIVND (reference sequence). The V gene end was trimmed by 8 bases and the J gene end by 0 bases; junction bases not matched to a gene: 6. The CDR3 nucleotides read TGTGCCAGTTTGGGACAGGGGATTATGAACACTGAAGCTTTCTTT. Its translation is CASLGQGIMNTEAFF.

The CDR3 loop is CSVDRGMDNYGYTF. For the CDR3, the DNA is TGCAGCGTTGATCGGGGGATGGATAACTATGGCTACACCTTC. The V and J genes are TRBV29-1 and TRBJ1-2; TRBD1 is a possible D gene (5 bases). The V gene's germline CDR1 is SQVTM and CDR2 ANQGSEA. CDR3 length: 14 residues. V lost 3 bases to trimming and J lost 1 base, with 12 bases between them.

This CDR3 reads CASSLDRQGNTQYF. The CDR3 DNA sequence: TGTGCCAGCAGCTTAGATCGGCAGGGGAACACGCAGTATTTT. V gene TRBV11-2 combines with J gene TRBJ2-3; D is possibly TRBD1 (6 bases). Germline V CDR1 and CDR2: SGHAT, FQNNGV. This CDR3 is 14 amino acids long. V was trimmed by 0 bases and J by 9 bases, leaving 13 bases between them.